The subject of this entry is one T cell receptor (beta chain). The antigen is not known. This sample stems from a study of shared clonotypes between healthy human individuals. The study's findings and limits: Blood was the sole source, and tissue repertoires probably differ.

Per germline, CDR1 MGHRA and CDR2 YSYEKL. V lost 3 bases and J lost 7, with 18 bases in between. The CDR3 length is 16 residues. All of the donors resided in Nashville, Tennessee, and each was a Caucasian adult. Libraries were prepared by immunoSEQ multiplex PCR; TCRdb keeps only in-frame clonotypes and omits some of them. The sample holds 500,000 to 650,000 clones, around 81% seen once. Sequenced: PBMCs. The receptor's source is a woman between 40 and 55 years old in good health. Some clones in this sample may be carry-over from other donors' samples. This sequence joins TRBV4-1 and TRBJ2-2; D is tentatively TRBD1 or TRBD2 (6 bases each). In DNA, the CDR3 is TGCGCCAGCAGCCACGAGGGGGGAAGACTTCTCGGGGAGCTGTTTTTT. Protein sequence: CASSHEGGRLLGELFF.